Presented here are 12 T cell receptor beta chains from one specimen sequenced in a study of T cell repertoires in cytomegalovirus infection. Using its own MiXCR run on the reads, TCRdb lists one record per CDR3 protein. In the table there are roughly 280,000 distinct CDR3 sequences, about an eighth of which are singletons. The sequenced material came from PBMCs. Source of these receptors: a human donor in good health (CMV status not recorded). Some clones in this sample may be carry-over from other donors' samples.

This clonotype has at least ten counts. The DNA for the CDR3 is TGTGCCAGCAGTCTGGGACAGGGGATTACTGATGAGCAGTTCTTC. This gives the protein CASSLGQGITDEQFF. This sequence joins TRBV6-1 and TRBJ2-1; the match to TRBD1 covers 10 bases. CDR3 size: 15 residues. Germline assignment: CDR1 MNHNS and CDR2 SASEGT. V lost 5 bases and J lost 8; bases outside the gene matches: 9.

Ten or more counts support this clonotype. The chain employs TRBV7-2 and TRBJ1-5; D is ambiguous. Germline CDR1 and CDR2: SGHTA and FQGNSA. CDR3 length equals 14 residues. V shed 5 bases and J shed 7 bases, with 15 bases lying between them. The CDR3 DNA reads TGTGCCAGCAGCCTCGGGCCCAGCTTGCAGCCCCAGCATTTT. Its translation is CASSLGPSLQPQHF.

On this clonotype itself: Since a much larger clone is just one base distant, this may be a read error. The gene calls are TRBV29-1 and TRBJ2-2; TRBD2 aligns across 16 bases. This CDR3 has 16 residues. Germline V gives CDR1 SQVTM, CDR2 ANQGSEA. This CDR3 is CSVAGLAGGPGGELVF. CDR3 coding DNA: TGCAGCGTCGCGGGACTAGCGGGGGGGCCCGGCGGGGAGCTGGTTTTT.

In this sample, this clonotype turned up a few times. The gene calls are TRBV29-1 and TRBJ2-1; TRBD2 agrees at 8 bases. Per the germline V gene, CDR1 is SQVTM and CDR2 is ANQGSEA. V lost 0 bases, J lost 8 bases, and 6 bases stayed unmatched. The CDR3 extends over 14 amino acids. The CDR3 DNA follows: TGCAGCGTTGAAGATCAGAGCGGGAGATATGAGCAGTTCTTC. Protein: CSVEDQSGRYEQFF.

This clonotype has more than one count but fewer than ten. The chain uses TRBV6-6 and TRBJ2-7; TRBD2 matches 7 bases. The CDR3 covers 17 residues. Trimming took 0 bases from V and 6 from J; bases not matched to a gene: 14. CDR1 MNHNY and CDR2 SVGAGI come from the germline V gene (reference sequence). Written as DNA, the CDR3 is TGTGCCAGCAGTTACTCGAGAAGCGGGGCAAGCTCGGGCGAGCAGTACTTC. This translates into CASSYSRSGASSGEQYF.

Here the CDR3 reads CATSRQRVQETQYF. The CDR3 nucleotides are TGTGCCACCAGCAGACAGAGAGTTCAAGAGACCCAGTACTTC. The V call is TRBV15, the J call TRBJ2-5; no clear D gene. The germline V and J ends were trimmed by 2 bases and 2 bases, with 9 bases remaining between them. This CDR3 spans 14 amino acids. Germline CDR1 and CDR2: LNHNV and YYDKDF (reference sequence).

This clonotype was seen repeatedly, ten times or more. This chain connects TRBV29-1 to TRBJ2-6, with 10 bases matching TRBD1. CDR1 is SQVTM and CDR2 is ANQGSEA in the germline V gene. The CDR3 covers 18 residues. Trimming took 7 bases from V and 3 from J; bases not matched to a gene: 15. The CDR3 region is CSDHNRTGGKNGANVLTF. CDR3 sequence (DNA): TGCAGCGACCACAACCGGACAGGGGGAAAAAATGGGGCCAACGTCCTGACTTTC.

This chain joins TRBV12-3 or TRBV12-4 and TRBJ1-1; 8 bases match TRBD1. J was trimmed by 3 bases and V by 6 bases; bases with no gene match: 12. The CDR3 consists of 16 residues. In nucleotides, the CDR3 is TGTGCCAGCAGCCACGGACAGGGTCGTAAACACACTGAAGCTTTCTTT. This codes for CASSHGQGRKHTEAFF.

This clonotype was seen only a few times. The genes are TRBV7-6 and TRBJ2-3; 9 positions agree with TRBD1. There are 15 residues in the CDR3. CDR1 is SGHVS and CDR2 is FNYEAQ in the germline V gene. Trimming removed 5 bases from V and 6 bases from J; junction bases left unmatched: 9. CDR3 sequence reads: CASSPGDRDFDTQYF. The CDR3 nucleotides read TGTGCCAGCAGCCCAGGGGACAGGGATTTTGATACGCAGTATTTT.

The table lists this clonotype with many counts. This chain joins TRBV12-3 or TRBV12-4 and TRBJ1-5, with D uncertain. The CDR3 consists of 14 residues. V lost 0 bases to trimming and J lost 0 bases, with 3 bases between them. This CDR3 reads CASSLADSNQPQHF. Here the CDR3 DNA reads TGTGCCAGCAGTTTAGCGGATAGCAATCAGCCCCAGCATTTT.

This clonotype was picked up many times. The rearrangement uses TRBV7-2 and TRBJ2-5; TRBD2 matches 11 bases. The CDR3 runs to 19 residues. Trimming cost V 3 bases and J 0 bases; bases outside gene matches: 12. Germline V gene sequence: CDR1 SGHTA, CDR2 FQGNSA. CDR3 DNA: TGTGCCAGCAGCTTGAGTAGCGGGAGGGTGATGGGTTACCAAGAGACCCAGTACTTC. Translated, it gives CASSLSSGRVMGYQETQYF.

This clonotype was observed many times. J is TRBJ2-3 and V is TRBV11-2, with TRBD2 matching over 8 bases. Germline lookup yields CDR1 SGHAT and CDR2 FQNNGV. This CDR3 contains 15 residues. Trimming took 1 base from V and 6 from J; bases not matched to a gene: 6. CDR3 sequence reads: CASSLGSGSSDTQYF. The CDR3, as DNA: TGTGCCAGCAGCTTAGGGAGCGGGAGCTCGGATACGCAGTATTTT.